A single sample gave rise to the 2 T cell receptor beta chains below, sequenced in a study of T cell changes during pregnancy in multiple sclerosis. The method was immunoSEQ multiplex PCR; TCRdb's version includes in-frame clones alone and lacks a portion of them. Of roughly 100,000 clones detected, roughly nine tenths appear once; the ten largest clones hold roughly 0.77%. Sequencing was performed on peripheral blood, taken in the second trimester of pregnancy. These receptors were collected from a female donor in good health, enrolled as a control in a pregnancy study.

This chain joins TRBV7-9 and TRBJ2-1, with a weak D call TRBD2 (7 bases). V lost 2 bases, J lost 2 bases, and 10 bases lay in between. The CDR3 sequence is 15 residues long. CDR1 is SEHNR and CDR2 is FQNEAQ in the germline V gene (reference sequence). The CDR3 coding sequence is TGTGCCAGCAGCTTACGAGGGGGGGCCTACAATGAGCAGTTCTTC. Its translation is CASSLRGGAYNEQFF.

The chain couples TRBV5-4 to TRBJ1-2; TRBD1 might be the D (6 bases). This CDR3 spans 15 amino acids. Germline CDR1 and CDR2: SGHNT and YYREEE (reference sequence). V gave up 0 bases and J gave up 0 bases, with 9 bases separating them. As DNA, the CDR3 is TGTGCCAGCAGCTTGGGACAGGCAGCTAACTATGGCTACACCTTC. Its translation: CASSLGQAANYGYTF.